This entry features one TCR beta chain sequence. This sample was included in a study of cytomegalovirus exposure and HLA in healthy donors. V lost 0 bases and J lost 3, with 13 bases in between. CDR1 and CDR2 (germline): SGHRS, YFSETQ. The CDR3 has 15 residues. The primer mix had 60 Vbeta and 13 Jbeta primers. TCRdb's table, derived via immunoSEQ multiplex PCR, lists solely in-frame clones and lacks some. Among some 120,000 clones listed, more than 75% were seen once. This TCR was recovered from a man aged 30 to 39 in good health and CMV-seropositive. The chain is built from TRBV5-1 and TRBJ2-7; possibly TRBD2 for D (6 bases). The sequencing sample was made of PBMCs. The CDR3 DNA sequence: TGCGCCAGCAGCTTGGTGCTAGCGACAAACTACGAGCAGTACTTC. As protein: CASSLVLATNYEQYF.